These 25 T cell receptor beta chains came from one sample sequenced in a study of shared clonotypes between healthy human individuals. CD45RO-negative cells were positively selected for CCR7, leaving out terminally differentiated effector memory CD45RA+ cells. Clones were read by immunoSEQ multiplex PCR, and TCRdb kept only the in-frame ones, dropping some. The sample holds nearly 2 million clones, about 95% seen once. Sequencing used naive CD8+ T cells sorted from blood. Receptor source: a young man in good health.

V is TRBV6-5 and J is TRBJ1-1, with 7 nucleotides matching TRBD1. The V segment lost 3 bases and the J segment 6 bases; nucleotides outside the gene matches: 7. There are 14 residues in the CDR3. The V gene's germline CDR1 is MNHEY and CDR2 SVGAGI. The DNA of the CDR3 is TGTGCCAGCAGTTATTCTACAGGGGTACCTGAAGCTTTCTTT. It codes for CASSYSTGVPEAFF.

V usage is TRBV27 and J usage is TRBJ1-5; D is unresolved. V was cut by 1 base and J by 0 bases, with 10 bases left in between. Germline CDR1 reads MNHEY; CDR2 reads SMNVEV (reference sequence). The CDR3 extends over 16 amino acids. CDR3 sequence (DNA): TGTGCCAGCAGTTTATTAGGGATCAATAGCAATCAGCCCCAGCATTTT. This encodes CASSLLGINSNQPQHF.

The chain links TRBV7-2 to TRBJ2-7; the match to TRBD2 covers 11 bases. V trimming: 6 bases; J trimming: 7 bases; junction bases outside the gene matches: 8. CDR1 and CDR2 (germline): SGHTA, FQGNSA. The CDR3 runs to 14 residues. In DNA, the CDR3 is TGTGCCAGCAGTCCCGGGACTAGCGGTTCGGAGCAGTACTTC. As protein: CASSPGTSGSEQYF.

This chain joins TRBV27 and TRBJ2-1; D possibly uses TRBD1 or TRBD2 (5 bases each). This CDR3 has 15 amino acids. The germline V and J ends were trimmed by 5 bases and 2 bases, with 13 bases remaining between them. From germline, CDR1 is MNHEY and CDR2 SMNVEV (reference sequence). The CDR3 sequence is CASSHRDGTYNEQFF. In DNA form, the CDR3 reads TGTGCCAGCAGTCACCGGGACGGAACCTACAATGAGCAGTTCTTC.

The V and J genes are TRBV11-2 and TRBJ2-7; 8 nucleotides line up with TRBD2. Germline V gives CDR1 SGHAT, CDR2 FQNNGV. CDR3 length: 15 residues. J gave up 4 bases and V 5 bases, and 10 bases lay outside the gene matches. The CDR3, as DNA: TGTGCCAGCAGCAAAGGGTCGGGGGGGGCTTACGAGCAGTACTTC. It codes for CASSKGSGGAYEQYF.

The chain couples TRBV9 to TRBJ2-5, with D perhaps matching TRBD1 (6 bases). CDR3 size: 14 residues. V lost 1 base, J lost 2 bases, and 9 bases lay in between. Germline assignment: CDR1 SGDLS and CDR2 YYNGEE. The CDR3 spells CASSVSGQQETQYF. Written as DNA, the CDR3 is TGTGCCAGCAGCGTAAGCGGACAGCAAGAGACCCAGTACTTC.

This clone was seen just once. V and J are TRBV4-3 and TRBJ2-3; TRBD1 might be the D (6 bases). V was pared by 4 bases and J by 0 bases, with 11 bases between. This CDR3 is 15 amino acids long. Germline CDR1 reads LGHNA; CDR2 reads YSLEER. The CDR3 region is CASSPYQGSTDTQYF. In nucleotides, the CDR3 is TGCGCCAGCAGCCCCTATCAGGGGAGCACAGATACGCAGTATTTT.

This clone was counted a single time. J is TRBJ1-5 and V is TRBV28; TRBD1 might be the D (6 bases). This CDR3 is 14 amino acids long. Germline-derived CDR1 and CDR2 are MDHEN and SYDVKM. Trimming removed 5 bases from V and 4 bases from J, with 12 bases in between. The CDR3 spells CASSGQPYNQPQHF. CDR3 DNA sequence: TGTGCCAGCAGTGGACAGCCTTATAATCAGCCCCAGCATTTT.

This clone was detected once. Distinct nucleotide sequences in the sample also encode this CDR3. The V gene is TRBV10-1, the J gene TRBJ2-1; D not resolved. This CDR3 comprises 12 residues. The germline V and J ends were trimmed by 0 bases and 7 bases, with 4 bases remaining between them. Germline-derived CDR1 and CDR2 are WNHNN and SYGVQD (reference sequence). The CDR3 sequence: CASSESGNEQFF. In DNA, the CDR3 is TGCGCCAGCAGTGAGTCTGGTAATGAGCAGTTCTTC.

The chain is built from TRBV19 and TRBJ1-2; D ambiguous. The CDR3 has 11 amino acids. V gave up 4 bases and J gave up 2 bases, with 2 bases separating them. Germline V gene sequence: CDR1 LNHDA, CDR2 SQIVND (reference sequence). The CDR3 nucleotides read TGTGCCAGTAGTAACAACTATGGCTACACCTTC. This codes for CASSNNYGYTF.

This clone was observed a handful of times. CDR3: CASSPAGTGTAFF. The DNA for the CDR3 is TGTGCCAGCAGTCCAGCCGGGACAGGGACAGCTTTCTTT. The V call is TRBV6-5, the J call TRBJ1-1; TRBD1 aligns across 9 bases. CDR3 length: 13 residues. The germline V gene encodes CDR1 MNHEY and CDR2 SVGAGI. Germline trimming cut 5 bases from V and 10 bases from J; bases unmatched to any gene: 8.

The CDR3 bases are TGTGCCAGTAGTTGGGCAGCGATGGGTTTAATTAGCAATCAGCCCCAGCATTTT. This encodes CASSWAAMGLISNQPQHF. V gene TRBV19 combines with J gene TRBJ1-5; D is ambiguous. V was shortened by 5 bases and J by 0 bases, with 20 bases between the two germline ends. CDR3 size: 18 residues. CDR1 and CDR2 from the germline V gene are LNHDA and SQIVND (reference sequence).

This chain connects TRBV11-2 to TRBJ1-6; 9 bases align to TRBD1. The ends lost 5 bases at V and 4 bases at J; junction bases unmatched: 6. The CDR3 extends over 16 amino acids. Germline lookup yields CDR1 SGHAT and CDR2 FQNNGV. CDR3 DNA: TGTGCCAGCAGCGCCCGGGACAGGGCGTATAATTCACCCCTCCACTTT. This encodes CASSARDRAYNSPLHF.

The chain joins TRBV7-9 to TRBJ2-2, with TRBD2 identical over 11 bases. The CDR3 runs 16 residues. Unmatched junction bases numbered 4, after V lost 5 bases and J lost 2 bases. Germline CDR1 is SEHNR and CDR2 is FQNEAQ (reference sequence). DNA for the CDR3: TGTGCCAGCAGCCCGACTAGCGGGGTAAACACCGGGGAGCTGTTTTTT. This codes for CASSPTSGVNTGELFF. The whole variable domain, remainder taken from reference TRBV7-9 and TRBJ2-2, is DTGVSQNPRHKITKRGQNVTFRCDPISEHNRLYWYRQTLGQGPEFLTYFQNEAQLEKSRLLSDRFSAERPKGSFSTLEIQRTEQGDSAMYLCASSPTSGVNTGELFFGEGSRLTVL.

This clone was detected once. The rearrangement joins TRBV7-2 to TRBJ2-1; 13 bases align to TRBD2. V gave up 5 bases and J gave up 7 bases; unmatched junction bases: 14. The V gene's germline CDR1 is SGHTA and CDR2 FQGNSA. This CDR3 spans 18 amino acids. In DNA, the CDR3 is TGTGCCAGCAGCCCCGGGCCTACTAGCGGGGGGGCCTCAAATGAGCAGTTCTTC. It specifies CASSPGPTSGGASNEQFF.

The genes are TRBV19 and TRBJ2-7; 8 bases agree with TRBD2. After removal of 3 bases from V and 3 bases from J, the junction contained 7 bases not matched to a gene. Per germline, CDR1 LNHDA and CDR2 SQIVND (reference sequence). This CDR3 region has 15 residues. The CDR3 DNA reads TGTGCCAGTAGTATTGAGCGGGGGTACGTCTACGAGCAGTACTTC. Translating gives CASSIERGYVYEQYF.

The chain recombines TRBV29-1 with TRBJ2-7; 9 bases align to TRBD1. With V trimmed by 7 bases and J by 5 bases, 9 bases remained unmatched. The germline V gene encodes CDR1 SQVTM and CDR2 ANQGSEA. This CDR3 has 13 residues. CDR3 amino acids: CSAVSRDRDEQYF. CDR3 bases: TGCAGCGCTGTGAGCCGGGACAGGGACGAGCAGTACTTC.

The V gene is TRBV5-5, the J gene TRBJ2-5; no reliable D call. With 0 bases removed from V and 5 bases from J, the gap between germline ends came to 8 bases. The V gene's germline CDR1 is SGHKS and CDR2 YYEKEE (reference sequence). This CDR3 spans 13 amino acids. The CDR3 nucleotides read TGTGCCAGCAGCTTGGAAGGGTTCGAGACCCAGTACTTC. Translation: CASSLEGFETQYF.

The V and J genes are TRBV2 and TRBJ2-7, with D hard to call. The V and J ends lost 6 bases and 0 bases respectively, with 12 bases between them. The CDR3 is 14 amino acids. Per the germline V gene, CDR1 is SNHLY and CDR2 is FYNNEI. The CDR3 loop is CASRHVPSSYEQYF. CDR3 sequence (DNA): TGTGCCAGCAGGCACGTACCGAGCTCCTACGAGCAGTACTTC. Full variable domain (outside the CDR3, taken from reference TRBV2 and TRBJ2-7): EPEVTQTPSHQVTQMGQEVILRCVPISNHLYFYWYRQILGQKVEFLVSFYNNEISEKSEIFDDQFSVERPDGSNFTLKIRSTKLEDSAMYFCASRHVPSSYEQYFGPGTRLTVT.

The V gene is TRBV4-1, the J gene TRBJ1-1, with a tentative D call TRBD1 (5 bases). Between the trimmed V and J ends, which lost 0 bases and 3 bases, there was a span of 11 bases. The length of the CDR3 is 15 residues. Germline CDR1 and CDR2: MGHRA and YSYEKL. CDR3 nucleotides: TGCGCCAGCAGCCAAGAGGCCCAACAGGACACTGAAGCTTTCTTT. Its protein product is CASSQEAQQDTEAFF.

CDR3 nucleotide sequence: TGCGCCAGCAGCCCGGCGGGAGGGCGTACAGATACGCAGTATTTT. It specifies CASSPAGGRTDTQYF. The J gene is TRBJ2-3, the V gene TRBV10-2; 9 nucleotides agree with TRBD2. Germline loops: CDR1 WSHSY, CDR2 SAAADI. The V segment lost 6 bases and the J segment 3 bases; nucleotides outside the gene matches: 7. CDR3 length equals 15 residues.

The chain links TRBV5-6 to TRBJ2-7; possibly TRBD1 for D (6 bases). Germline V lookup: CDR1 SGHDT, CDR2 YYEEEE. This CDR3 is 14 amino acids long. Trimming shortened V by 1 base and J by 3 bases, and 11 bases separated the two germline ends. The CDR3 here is CASSLWQGIYEQYF. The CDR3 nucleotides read TGTGCCAGCAGCTTGTGGCAGGGGATCTACGAGCAGTACTTC.

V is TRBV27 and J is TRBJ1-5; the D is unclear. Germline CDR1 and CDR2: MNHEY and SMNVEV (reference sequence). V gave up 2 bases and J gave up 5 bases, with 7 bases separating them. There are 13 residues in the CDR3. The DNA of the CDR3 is TGTGCCAGCAGTTTAACAGCTTATCAGCCCCAGCATTTT. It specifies CASSLTAYQPQHF.

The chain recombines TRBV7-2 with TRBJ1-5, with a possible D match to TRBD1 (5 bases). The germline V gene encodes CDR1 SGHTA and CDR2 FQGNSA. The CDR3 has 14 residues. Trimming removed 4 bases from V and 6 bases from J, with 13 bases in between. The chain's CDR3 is CASSYSLDSQPQHF. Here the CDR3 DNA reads TGTGCCAGCAGCTACAGCTTAGACAGTCAGCCCCAGCATTTT.

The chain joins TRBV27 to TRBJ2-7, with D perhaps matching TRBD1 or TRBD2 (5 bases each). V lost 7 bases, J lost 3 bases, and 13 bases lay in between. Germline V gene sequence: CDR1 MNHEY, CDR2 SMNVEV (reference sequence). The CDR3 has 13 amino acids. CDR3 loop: CASKPGPHYEQYF. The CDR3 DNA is TGTGCCAGCAAACCGGGACCCCACTACGAGCAGTACTTC.